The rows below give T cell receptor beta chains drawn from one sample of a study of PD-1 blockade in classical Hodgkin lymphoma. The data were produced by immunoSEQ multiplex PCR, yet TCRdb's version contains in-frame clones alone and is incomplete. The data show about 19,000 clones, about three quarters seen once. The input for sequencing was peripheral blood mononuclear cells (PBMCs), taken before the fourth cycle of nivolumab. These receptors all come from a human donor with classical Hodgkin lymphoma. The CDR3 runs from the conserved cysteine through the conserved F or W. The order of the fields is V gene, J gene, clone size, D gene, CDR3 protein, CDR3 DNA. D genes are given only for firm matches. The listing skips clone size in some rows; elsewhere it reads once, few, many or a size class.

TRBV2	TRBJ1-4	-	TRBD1	CASQTGGLEKLFF	TGTGCCAGCCAGACAGGGGGCCTTGAAAAACTGTTTTTT
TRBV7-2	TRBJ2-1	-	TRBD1	CASSPTRDRDEQFF	TGTGCCAGCAGCCCAACTCGGGACAGGGATGAGCAGTTCTTC
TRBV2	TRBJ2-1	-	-	CASSEGRVQFF	TGTGCCAGCAGTGAAGGTAGGGTGCAGTTCTTC
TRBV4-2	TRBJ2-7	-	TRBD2	CASSQGGGAGPYEQYF	TGTGCCAGCAGCCAAGGGGGTGGAGCGGGGCCCTACGAGCAGTACTTC
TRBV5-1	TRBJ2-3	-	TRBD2	CASSLPGLASDTQYF	TGCGCCAGCAGCTTACCGGGACTAGCTTCAGATACGCAGTATTTT
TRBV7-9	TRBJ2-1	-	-	CASSFSIRSAEQFF	TGTGCCAGCAGCTTCTCCATTCGTAGCGCTGAGCAGTTCTTC
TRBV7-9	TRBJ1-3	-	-	CASSYPGSGNTIYF	TGTGCCAGCAGCTACCCGGGGTCAGGAAACACCATATATTTT
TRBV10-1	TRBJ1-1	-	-	CASSEQVNTEAFF	TGCGCCAGCAGTGAGCAGGTCAACACTGAAGCTTTCTTT
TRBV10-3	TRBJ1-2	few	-	CAISESGSTVYGYTF	TGTGCCATCAGTGAATCTGGGAGCACCGTCTATGGCTACACCTTC
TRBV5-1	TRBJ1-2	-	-	CASSLLGDYGYTF	TGCGCCAGCAGCTTACTGGGGGACTATGGCTACACCTTC
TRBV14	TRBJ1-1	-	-	CASSHRTRDTEAFF	TGTGCCAGCAGCCACCGGACCAGGGACACTGAAGCTTTCTTT
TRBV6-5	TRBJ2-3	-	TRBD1	CASSSTQGAPDTQYF	TGTGCCAGCAGTTCCACCCAGGGGGCCCCAGATACGCAGTATTTT
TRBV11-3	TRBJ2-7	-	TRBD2	CASSLEGIGVAGPYEQYF	TGTGCCAGCAGCTTAGAGGGCATTGGGGTAGCGGGCCCCTACGAGCAGTACTTC
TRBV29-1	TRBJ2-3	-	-	CSVVGDRASDTQYF	TGCAGCGTTGTGGGTGACAGAGCCTCAGATACGCAGTATTTT